Reported below is one TCR beta chain. Clones were sequenced by immunoSEQ multiplex PCR, and TCRdb holds only the in-frame ones, with some missing. The sample has some 2,000,000 clones, over 85% seen once. This entry belongs to a study of shared clonotypes between healthy human individuals. The naive CD8 fraction comprised CD45RO-negative cells positively selected for CCR7 and excluded terminally differentiated effector memory CD45RA+ cells. CDR3 length: 14 amino acids. V dropped 4 bases and J dropped 3 bases, with 14 bases sitting between them. CDR1 and CDR2 (germline): SGDLS, YYNGEE. This clonotype was obtained from a man between 18 and 29 years old in good health. Source material: naive CD8+ T cells sorted from blood. The chain recombines TRBV9 with TRBJ2-7; D call uncertain. CDR3 sequence: CASSPIGKGYEQYF. For the CDR3, the DNA is TGTGCCAGCAGCCCTATCGGAAAGGGCTACGAGCAGTACTTC.